The entry that follows covers one TCR beta chain sequence. The data were produced by immunoSEQ multiplex PCR, yet TCRdb's version contains in-frame clones alone and is incomplete. Among some 200,000 clones, around three quarters were seen once, and the ten largest hold around 7.3%. The data are from a study of blood T cell repertoires in COVID-19. This clonotype was sampled from a woman in her sixties or seventies with acute or convalescent COVID-19. Sequencing was carried out using peripheral blood.

In DNA, the CDR3 is TGCAGTGCTCCTAAATCCTACGAGCAGTACTTC. It encodes CSAPKSYEQYF. The V call is TRBV20-1, the J call TRBJ2-7; D unclear. The CDR3 extends over 11 amino acids. The V end lost 5 bases, the J end lost 1 base, and 6 bases lay between the germline ends. Germline V gene data show CDR1 as DFQATT and CDR2 as SNEGSKA (reference sequence).